Each of the 5 T cell receptor beta chains below was sequenced from the same sample in a study of blood T cell repertoires in COVID-19. The data were produced by immunoSEQ multiplex PCR, yet TCRdb's version contains in-frame clones alone and is incomplete. The sample shows roughly 120,000 clones, about 80% of them seen only once. Sequencing was carried out using peripheral blood. The receptors shown here come from a man aged 70-80 years with active or convalescent COVID-19.

The chain recombines TRBV24-1 with TRBJ2-1; 13 positions match TRBD2. The CDR3 sequence is 18 residues long. The V gene's germline CDR1 is KGHDR and CDR2 SFDVKD. The V and J ends lost 4 bases and 1 base, in that order; junction bases with no gene match: 6. The CDR3 spells CATSDPWTSGRSYNEQFF. In nucleotides, the CDR3 is TGTGCCACCAGTGACCCTTGGACTAGCGGGAGATCCTACAATGAGCAGTTCTTC.

The chain joins TRBV18 to TRBJ1-1; D uncertain. The length of the CDR3 is 15 residues. V gave up 8 bases and J gave up 2 bases, with 18 bases separating them. Germline V gene sequence: CDR1 KGHSH, CDR2 LQKENI. CDR3 sequence reads: CASAFSVRANTEAFF. Here the CDR3 DNA reads TGTGCCAGCGCCTTTAGTGTGAGAGCCAACACTGAAGCTTTCTTT. The whole variable domain, remainder taken from reference TRBV18 and TRBJ1-1, is NAGVMQNPRHLVRRRGQEARLRCSPMKGHSHVYWYRQLPEEGLKFMVYLQKENIIDESGMPKERFSAEFPKEGPSILRIQQVVRGDSAAYFCASAFSVRANTEAFFGQGTRLTVV.

CDR3 nucleotides: TGTGCCAGCAGCTTAGAGGGCCGGGCAGGGGATGGCTACACCTTC. This codes for CASSLEGRAGDGYTF. The rearrangement joins TRBV7-8 to TRBJ1-2; possible D gene TRBD1, 6 bases. Germline V gene sequence: CDR1 SGHVS, CDR2 FQNEAQ. The CDR3 contains 15 residues. Trimming took off 1 base at V and 6 bases at J, with 15 bases between the two ends.

The gene calls are TRBV2 and TRBJ1-1, with 10 positions matching TRBD1. V gave up 5 bases and J gave up 4 bases; unmatched junction bases: 4. CDR3 length: 14 amino acids. In germline, CDR1 is SNHLY, CDR2 FYNNEI. Written as DNA, the CDR3 is TGTGCCAGCAGTAGGACAGGGGGTGGCACTGAAGCTTTCTTT. It specifies CASSRTGGGTEAFF.

CDR3 loop: CASSQDGDTTDTQYF. The CDR3 region has the DNA TGCGCCAGCAGCCAAGACGGAGATACCACAGATACGCAGTATTTT. The chain carries TRBV4-3 and TRBJ2-3; D gene uncertain. This CDR3 contains 15 residues. CDR1 is LGHNA and CDR2 is YSLEER in the germline V gene. Trimming stripped 0 bases from V and 2 bases from J, with 9 bases between.